Reported below is one T cell receptor (beta chain). This clone was seen only once. It lacks a known antigen. It has no much larger one-base neighbor in the sample; base qualities were not kept. The meaning of the sample's time point label: baseline before first vaccination. The vaccinee samples were drawn from two UK trials, COV001 and COV002, one of which was a single-blind randomized controlled phase 2/3 trial testing AZD1222 (ChAdOx1 nCoV-19) in healthy adults. For TCRbeta chain sequencing, PBMC samples from trial participants were taken at day 0 and at day 28 after the second dose. This sample was included in a study of T cell responses to AZD1222 COVID-19 vaccine (dated by TCRdb to the early 2020s). Concerning the study at large: Because spike-specific TCR depth and breadth did not differ between the two schedules, AZD1222 recipients who got a second dose at roughly 4 weeks were pooled with those who got a second dose at roughly 12 weeks. TCR sequencing was performed for about 240 trial participants, of whom around 210 were given two doses of AZD1222 and about 25 were given two doses of MenACWY control vaccine. Trial participants were enrolled into age subgroups of 18-55, 56-69 and 70-plus years, which contained 148, 28 and 57 TCR-sequenced participants, respectively.

General findings and caveats noted by the study authors: Conclusions about previously exposed vaccinees are limited because only six or seven AZD1222 recipients were SARS-CoV-2 seropositive at baseline. Participants were mostly white British, with more females than males. The authors suggested clonal diversity may have been underestimated. After two AZD1222 doses, spike-specific TCR breadth and depth were significantly higher than at day 0 and than in MenACWY recipients. The whole spike protein was spanned by vaccine-associated CD4 TCRs, and dominant responses were seen in regions 160-218 and 743-854. Reportedly, almost half of the unique spike-specific TCRs recognized epitopes lying outside the regions that are mutated in the B.1.351 and B.1.1.7 variants. In the small 56-69-year group, the increase in depth fell short of significance, most likely because of low power. Because no day 14 peak-response samples were available, the repertoires could be characterized only after the peak T cell response.

The CDR3 regions of human TCRbeta chains were subjected to immunosequencing. The authors' analysis ran thus. Repertoire TCRs were checked for matches against a reference library of SARS-CoV-2-specific TCRs that had been generated using the MIRA antigen-specificity platform. Breadth meant the fraction of unique TCRs that were SARS-CoV-2-associated, whereas depth meant the fraction of total T cells that were SARS-CoV-2-associated. Using the MIRA data, every spike-specific TCR was mapped to the spike region that the TCR reacted to and assigned to either a CD4 or a CD8 class. Log10-transformed breadth and depth values were compared by one-way ANOVA with Sidak's multiple comparisons tests. TCRdb took over this immuneACCESS table, retaining in-frame rearrangements with V and J assigned. Such tables are incomplete; in checked studies, under half of the missing clones stem from an unresolved V gene, and the remainder is unexplained. V, J and clone size were drawn from that table, and D and trimming were deduced from the DNA. The sample contains 66,000 or so clones, less than 90% of them found a single time. The top ten constitute 17% of the sample.

V and J are truncated by 5 bases and 5 bases respectively, leaving an intervening sequence of 18 bases. The cysteine opens and the phenylalanine closes a CDR3 of 15 amino acids. The kept DNA is CDR3 alone, 45 bases in frame from the first base. Reading the germline V gene gives CDR1 SGHTA and CDR2 FQGNSA. The receptor chain draws on TRBV7-2 and TRBJ1-2; too little of a D gene remains to name it. Sequences were derived from peripheral blood, sampled on day 0 of AZD1222 vaccination. The TCR sequence derives from an adult in good health. The DNA reads as follows: TGTGCCAGCAGCCCAGGAGAGGGCAGAATGTATGGCTACACCTTC. The translation is CASSPGEGRMYGYTF.